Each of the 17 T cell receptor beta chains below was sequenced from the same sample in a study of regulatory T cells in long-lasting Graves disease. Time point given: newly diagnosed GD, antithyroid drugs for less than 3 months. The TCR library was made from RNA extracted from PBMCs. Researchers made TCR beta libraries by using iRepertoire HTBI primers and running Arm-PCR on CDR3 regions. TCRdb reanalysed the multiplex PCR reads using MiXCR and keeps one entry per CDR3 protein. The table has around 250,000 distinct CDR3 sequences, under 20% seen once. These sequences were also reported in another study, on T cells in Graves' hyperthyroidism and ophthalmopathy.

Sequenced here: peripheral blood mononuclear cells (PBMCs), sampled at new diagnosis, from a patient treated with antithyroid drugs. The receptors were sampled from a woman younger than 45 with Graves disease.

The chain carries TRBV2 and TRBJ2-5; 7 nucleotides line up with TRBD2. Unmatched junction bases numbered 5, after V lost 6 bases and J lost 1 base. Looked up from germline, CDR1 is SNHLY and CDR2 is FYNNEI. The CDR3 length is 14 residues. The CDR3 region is CASRRSGAQETQYF. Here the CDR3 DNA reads TGTGCCAGCAGGCGGAGCGGGGCCCAAGAGACCCAGTACTTC.

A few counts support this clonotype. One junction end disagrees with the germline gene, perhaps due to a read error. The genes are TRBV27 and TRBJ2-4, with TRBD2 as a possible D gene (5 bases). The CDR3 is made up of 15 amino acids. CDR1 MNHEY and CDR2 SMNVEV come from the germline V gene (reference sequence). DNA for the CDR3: TGTGCCACCCGGGCAGTCGAGCTAGCCAAAAGCATTCAGTACTTC. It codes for CATRAVELAKSIQYF.

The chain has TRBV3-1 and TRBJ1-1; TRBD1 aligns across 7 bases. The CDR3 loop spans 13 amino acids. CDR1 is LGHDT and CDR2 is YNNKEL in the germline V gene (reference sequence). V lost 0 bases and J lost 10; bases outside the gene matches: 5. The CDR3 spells CASSQEQGRRAFF. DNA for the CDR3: TGTGCCAGCAGCCAAGAACAGGGGAGGAGAGCTTTCTTT.

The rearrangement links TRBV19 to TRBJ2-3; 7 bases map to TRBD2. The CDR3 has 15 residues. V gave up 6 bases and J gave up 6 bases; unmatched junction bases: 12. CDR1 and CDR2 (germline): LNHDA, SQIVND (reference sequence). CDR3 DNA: TGTGCCAGTAGGAACCCGCGGGGGTCATTGGATACGCAGTATTTT. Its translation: CASRNPRGSLDTQYF. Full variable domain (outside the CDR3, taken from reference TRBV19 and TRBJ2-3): DGGITQSPKYLFRKEGQNVTLSCEQNLNHDAMYWYRQDPGQGLRLIYYSQIVNDFQKGDIAEGYSVSREKKESFPLTVTSAQKNPTAFYLCASRNPRGSLDTQYFGPGTRLTVL.

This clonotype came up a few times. CDR3 protein: CAIGRNEQYF. The CDR3 nucleotides are TGTGCCATCGGACGGAACGAGCAGTACTTC. This chain connects TRBV28 to TRBJ2-7; D gene uncertain. This CDR3 contains 10 residues. Germline V CDR1 and CDR2: MDHEN, SYDVKM. Between the trimmed V and J ends, which lost 10 bases and 5 bases, there was a span of 9 bases.

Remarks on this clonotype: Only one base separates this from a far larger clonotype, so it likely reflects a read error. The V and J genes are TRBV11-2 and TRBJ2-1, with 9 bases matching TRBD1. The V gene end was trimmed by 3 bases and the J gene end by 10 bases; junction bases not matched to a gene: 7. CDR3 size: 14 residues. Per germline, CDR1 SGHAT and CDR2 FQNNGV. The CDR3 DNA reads TGTGCCAGCAGCTTCCGACAGGGGGGAAGGGAGCAGTTCTTC. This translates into CASSFRQGGREQFF.

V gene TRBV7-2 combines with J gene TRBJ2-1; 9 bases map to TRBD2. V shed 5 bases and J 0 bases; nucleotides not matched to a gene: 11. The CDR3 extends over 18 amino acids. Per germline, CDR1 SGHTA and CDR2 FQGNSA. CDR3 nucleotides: TGTGCCAGCAGCAAAGCGGCTAGCGGGGCCCGCTCCTACAATGAGCAGTTCTTC. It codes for CASSKAASGARSYNEQFF. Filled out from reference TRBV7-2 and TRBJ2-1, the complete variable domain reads GAGVSQSPSNKVTEKGKDVELRCDPISGHTALYWYRQSLGQGLEFLIYFQGNSAPDKSGLPSDRFSAERTGGSVSTLTIQRTQQEDSAVYLCASSKAASGARSYNEQFFGPGTRLTVL.

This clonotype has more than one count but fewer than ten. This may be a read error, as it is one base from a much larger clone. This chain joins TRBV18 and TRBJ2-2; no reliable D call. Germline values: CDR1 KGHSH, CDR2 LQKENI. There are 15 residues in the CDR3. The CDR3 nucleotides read TGTGTCAGCTCACAGCTCAAGGGGAACACCGGGGAGCTGTTTTTT. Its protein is CVSSQLKGNTGELFF.

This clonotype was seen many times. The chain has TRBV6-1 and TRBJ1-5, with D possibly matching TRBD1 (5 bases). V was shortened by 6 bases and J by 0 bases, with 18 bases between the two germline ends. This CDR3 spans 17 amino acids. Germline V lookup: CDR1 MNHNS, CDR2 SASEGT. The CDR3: CASREPRRDFSNQPQHF. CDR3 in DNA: TGTGCCAGCAGGGAACCGAGGAGGGACTTTAGCAATCAGCCCCAGCATTTT.

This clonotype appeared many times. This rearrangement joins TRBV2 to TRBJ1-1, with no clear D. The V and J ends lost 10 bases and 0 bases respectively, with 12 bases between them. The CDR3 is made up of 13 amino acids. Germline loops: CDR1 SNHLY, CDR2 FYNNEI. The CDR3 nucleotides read TGTGCCAACCCCTTAGGGCTGAACACTGAAGCTTTCTTT. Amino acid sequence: CANPLGLNTEAFF.

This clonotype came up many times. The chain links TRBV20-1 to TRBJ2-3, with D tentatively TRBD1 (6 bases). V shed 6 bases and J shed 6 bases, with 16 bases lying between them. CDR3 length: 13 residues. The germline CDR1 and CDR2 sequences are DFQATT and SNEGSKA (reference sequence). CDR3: CSANVQGFDTQYF. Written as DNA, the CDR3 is TGCAGTGCCAACGTACAGGGCTTCGATACGCAGTATTTT.

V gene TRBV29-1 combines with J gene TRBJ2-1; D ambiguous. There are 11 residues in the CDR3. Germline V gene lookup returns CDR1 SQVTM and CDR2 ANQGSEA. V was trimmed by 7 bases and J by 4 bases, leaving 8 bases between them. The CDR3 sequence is CSGSIYNEQFF. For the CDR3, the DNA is TGCAGCGGGTCGATTTACAATGAGCAGTTCTTC.

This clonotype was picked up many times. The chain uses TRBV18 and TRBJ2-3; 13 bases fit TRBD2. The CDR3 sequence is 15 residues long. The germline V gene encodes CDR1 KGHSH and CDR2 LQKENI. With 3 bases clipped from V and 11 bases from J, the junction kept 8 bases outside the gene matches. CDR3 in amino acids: CASSPQGLAGYVQYF. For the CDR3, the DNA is TGTGCCAGCTCACCCCAGGGACTAGCGGGGTATGTGCAGTATTTT. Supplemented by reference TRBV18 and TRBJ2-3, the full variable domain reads NAGVMQNPRHLVRRRGQEARLRCSPMKGHSHVYWYRQLPEEGLKFMVYLQKENIIDESGMPKERFSAEFPKEGPSILRIQQVVRGDSAAYFCASSPQGLAGYVQYFGPGTRLTVL.

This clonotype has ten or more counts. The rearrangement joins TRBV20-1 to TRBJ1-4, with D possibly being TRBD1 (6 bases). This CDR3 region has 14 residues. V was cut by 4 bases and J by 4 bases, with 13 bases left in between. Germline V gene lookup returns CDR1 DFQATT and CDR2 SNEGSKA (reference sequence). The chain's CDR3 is CSATNRQDNEKLFF. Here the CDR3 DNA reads TGCAGTGCTACCAATCGACAGGATAATGAAAAACTGTTTTTT.

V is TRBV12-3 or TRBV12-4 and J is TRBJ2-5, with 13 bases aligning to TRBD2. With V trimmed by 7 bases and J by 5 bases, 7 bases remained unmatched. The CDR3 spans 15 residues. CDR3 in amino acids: CASKAELAGGETQYF. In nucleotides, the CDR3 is TGTGCCAGCAAAGCCGAACTAGCGGGAGGGGAGACCCAGTACTTC.

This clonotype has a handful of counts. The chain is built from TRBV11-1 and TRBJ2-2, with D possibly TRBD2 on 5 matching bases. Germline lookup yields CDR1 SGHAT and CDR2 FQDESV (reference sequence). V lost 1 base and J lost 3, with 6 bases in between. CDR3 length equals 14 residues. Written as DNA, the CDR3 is TGTGCCAGCAGCTTAGGAGGGTACACCGGGGAGCTGTTTTTT. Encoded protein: CASSLGGYTGELFF.

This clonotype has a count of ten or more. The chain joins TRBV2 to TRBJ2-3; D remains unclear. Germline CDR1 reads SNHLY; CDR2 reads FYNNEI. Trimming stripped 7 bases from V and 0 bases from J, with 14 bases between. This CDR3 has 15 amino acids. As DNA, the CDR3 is TGTGCCAGCAAAGGCTCAACACTTAGCACAGATACGCAGTATTTT. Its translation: CASKGSTLSTDTQYF.